This T cell receptor (beta chain) was profiled in a study of patients and donors after allogeneic stem cell transplantation (dated by TCRdb to 2019 to 2021). This clonotype was detected only a few times. Its antigen has not been determined. Within one base of it there is no much larger clone, and no base qualities were kept. The V end loses 6 bases and the J end loses 0 bases, and a stretch of 21 bases separates them. The CDR3 runs 18 amino acids, cysteine and phenylalanine included. Only CDR3 DNA is held: 54 bases, read in frame from base 1. CDR1 and CDR2 were assigned from the germline V gene as ENHRY and SYGVKD. The library was produced with RT-PCR. Sequencing was carried out with a NextSeq 550. In-frame beta chains were kept once TCRdb had trimmed the public reads at Q25 with fastp and called clones with MiXCR. All rows with the same CDR3 protein become a single entry with the most common DNA and genes. The sample table shows approximately 140,000 distinct CDR3 sequences, and roughly two fifths are seen once. The top ten clones comprise about 50% of the sample.

This clonotype originated in a human donor who was either an allogeneic HSCT recipient or a stem cell or donor lymphocyte infusion donor (not recorded which). It is not recorded whose cells these are; they may come from a transplant donor. Rearrangement joined TRBV10-3 to TRBJ1-5; possibly the D gene is TRBD1, per 6 matching bases. Sequenced sample: blood, either unsorted or a sorted T cell fraction (not recorded which). This receptor carries the CDR3 CAIRRCGRGPYSNQPQHF. The sequence in DNA is TGTGCCATCAGACGATGTGGCAGGGGACCTTATAGCAATCAGCCCCAGCATTTT.